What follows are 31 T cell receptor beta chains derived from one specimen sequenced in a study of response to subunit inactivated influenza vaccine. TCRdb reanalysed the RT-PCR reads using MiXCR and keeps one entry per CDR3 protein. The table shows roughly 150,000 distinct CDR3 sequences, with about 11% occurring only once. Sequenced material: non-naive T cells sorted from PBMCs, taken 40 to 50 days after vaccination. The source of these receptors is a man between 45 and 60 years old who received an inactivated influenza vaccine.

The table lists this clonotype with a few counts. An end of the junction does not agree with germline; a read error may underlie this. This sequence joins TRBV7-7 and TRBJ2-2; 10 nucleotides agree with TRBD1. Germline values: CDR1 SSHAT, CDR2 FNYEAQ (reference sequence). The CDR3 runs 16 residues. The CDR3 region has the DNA TGTGCTAGCAGCTTGGGACAGGGGCCGAACACCGGGGAGCTGTTTTTT. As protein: CASSLGQGPNTGELFF.

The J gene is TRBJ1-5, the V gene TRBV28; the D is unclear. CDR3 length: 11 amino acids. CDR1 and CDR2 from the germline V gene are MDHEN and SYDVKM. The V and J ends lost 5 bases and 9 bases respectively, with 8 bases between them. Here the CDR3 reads CASSLGGPQHF. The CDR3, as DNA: TGTGCCAGCAGTCTTGGTGGGCCCCAGCATTTT.

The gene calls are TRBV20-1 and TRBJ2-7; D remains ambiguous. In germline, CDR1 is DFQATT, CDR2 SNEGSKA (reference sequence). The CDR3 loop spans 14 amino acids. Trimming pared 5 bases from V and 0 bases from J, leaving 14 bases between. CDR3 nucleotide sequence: TGCAGTGCTCCCAGGTACCAGGACTCCTACGAGCAGTACTTC. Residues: CSAPRYQDSYEQYF.

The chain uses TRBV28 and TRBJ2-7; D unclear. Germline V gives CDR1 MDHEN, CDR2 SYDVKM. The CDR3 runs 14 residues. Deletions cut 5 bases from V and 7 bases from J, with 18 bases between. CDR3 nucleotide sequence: TGTGCCAGCAGTGACCCCGGGCAGGACGGAGAGCAGTACTTC. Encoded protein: CASSDPGQDGEQYF.

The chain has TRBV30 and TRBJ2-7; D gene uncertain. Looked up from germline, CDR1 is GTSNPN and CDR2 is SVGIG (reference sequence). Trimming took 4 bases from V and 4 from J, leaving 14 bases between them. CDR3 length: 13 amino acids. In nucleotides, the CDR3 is TGTGCCTGGACCGGAAAAGAATATTACGAGCAGTACTTC. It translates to CAWTGKEYYEQYF.

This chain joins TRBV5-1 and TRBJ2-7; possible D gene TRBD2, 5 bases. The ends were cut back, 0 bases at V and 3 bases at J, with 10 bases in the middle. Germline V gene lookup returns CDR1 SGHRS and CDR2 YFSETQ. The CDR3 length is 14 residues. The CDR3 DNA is TGCGCCAGCAGCTTGGCCCCGGGATTCTACGAGCAGTACTTC. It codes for CASSLAPGFYEQYF.

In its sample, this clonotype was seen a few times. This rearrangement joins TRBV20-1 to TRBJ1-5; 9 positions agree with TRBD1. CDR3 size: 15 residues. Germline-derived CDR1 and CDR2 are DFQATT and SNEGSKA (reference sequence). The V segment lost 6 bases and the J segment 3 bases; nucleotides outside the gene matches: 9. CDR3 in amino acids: CSAKPGTGINQPQHF. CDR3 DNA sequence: TGCAGTGCCAAACCCGGGACAGGGATCAATCAGCCCCAGCATTTT.

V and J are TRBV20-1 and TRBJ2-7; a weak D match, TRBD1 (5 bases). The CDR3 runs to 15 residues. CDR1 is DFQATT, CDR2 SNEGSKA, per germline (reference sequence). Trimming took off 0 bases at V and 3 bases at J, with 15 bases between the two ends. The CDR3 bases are TGCAGTGCTAGAGAACAACAACGACAGATCTACGAGCAGTACTTC. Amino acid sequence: CSAREQQRQIYEQYF.

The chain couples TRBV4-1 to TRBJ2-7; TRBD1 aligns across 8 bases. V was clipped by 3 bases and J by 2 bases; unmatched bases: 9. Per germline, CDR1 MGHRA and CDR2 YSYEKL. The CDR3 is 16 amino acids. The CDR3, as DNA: TGCGCCAGCAGCCATTTTCCCCAGGGGGCGGCCTACGAGCAGTACTTC. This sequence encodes CASSHFPQGAAYEQYF.

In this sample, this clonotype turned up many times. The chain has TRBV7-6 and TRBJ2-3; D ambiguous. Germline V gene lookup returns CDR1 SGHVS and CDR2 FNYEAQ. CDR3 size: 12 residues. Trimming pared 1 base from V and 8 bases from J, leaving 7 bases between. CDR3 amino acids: CASSLEARTQYF. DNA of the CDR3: TGTGCCAGCAGCTTAGAAGCCCGTACGCAGTATTTT.

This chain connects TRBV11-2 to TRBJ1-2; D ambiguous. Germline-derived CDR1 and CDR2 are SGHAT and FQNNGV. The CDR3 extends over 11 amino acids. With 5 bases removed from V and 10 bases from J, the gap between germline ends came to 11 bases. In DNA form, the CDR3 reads TGTGCCAGCAGCGCAACCTTGGACTACACCTTC. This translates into CASSATLDYTF. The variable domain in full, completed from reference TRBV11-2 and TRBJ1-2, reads EAGVAQSPRYKIIEKRQSVAFWCNPISGHATLYWYQQILGQGPKLLIQFQNNGVVDDSQLPKDRFSAERLKGVDSTLKIQPAKLEDSAVYLCASSATLDYTFGSGTRLTVV.

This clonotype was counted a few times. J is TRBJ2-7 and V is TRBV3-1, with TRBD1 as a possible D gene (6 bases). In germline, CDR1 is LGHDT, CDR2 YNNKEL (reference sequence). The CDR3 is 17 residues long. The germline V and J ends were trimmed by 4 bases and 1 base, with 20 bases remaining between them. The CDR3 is CASSPFRQQGGSYEQYF. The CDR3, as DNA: TGTGCCAGCAGCCCTTTTCGTCAACAGGGTGGATCCTACGAGCAGTACTTC.

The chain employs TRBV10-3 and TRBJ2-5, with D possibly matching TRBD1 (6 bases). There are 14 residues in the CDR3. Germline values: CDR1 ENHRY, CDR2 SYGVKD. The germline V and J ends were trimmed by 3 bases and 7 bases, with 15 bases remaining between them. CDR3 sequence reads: CAISEKTGQGTQYF. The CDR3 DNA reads TGTGCCATCAGTGAAAAAACAGGGCAGGGGACCCAGTACTTC.

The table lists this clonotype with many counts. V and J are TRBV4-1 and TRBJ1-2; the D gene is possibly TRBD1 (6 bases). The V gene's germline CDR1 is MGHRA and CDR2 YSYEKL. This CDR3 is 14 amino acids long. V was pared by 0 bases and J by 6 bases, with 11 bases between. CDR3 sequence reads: CASSQEYRDHGYTF. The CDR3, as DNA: TGCGCCAGCAGCCAAGAATACAGGGACCATGGCTACACCTTC.

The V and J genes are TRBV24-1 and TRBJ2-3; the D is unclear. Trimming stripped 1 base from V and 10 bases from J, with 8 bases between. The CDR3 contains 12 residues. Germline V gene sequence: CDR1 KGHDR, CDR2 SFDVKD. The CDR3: CATSDFSTSQYF. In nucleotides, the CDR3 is TGTGCCACCAGTGATTTTTCAACTTCGCAGTATTTT.

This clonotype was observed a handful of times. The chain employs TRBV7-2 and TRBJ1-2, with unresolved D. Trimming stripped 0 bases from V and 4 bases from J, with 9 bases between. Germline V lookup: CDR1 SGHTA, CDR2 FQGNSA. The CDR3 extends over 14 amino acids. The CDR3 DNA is TGTGCCAGCAGCTTAGCGCTGGCGGCCTATGGCTACACCTTC. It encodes CASSLALAAYGYTF.

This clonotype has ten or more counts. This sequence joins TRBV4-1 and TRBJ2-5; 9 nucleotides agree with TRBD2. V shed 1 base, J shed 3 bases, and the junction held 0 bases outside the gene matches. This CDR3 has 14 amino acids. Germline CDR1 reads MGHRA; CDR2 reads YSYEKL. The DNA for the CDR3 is TGCGCCAGCAGCCAAGGACTAGCGGAAGAGACCCAGTACTTC. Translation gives CASSQGLAEETQYF.

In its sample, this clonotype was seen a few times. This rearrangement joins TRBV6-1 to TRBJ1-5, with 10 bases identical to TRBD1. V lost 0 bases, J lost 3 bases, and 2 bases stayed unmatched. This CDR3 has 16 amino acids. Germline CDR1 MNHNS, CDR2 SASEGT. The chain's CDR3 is CASSEATGGNNQPQHF. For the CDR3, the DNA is TGTGCCAGCAGTGAAGCGACAGGGGGCAACAATCAGCCCCAGCATTTT.

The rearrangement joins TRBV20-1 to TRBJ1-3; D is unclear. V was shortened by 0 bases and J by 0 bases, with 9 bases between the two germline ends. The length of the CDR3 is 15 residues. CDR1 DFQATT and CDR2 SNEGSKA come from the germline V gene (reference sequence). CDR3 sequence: CSARDVRRSGNTIYF. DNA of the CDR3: TGCAGTGCTAGAGATGTCCGGCGCTCTGGAAACACCATATATTTT.

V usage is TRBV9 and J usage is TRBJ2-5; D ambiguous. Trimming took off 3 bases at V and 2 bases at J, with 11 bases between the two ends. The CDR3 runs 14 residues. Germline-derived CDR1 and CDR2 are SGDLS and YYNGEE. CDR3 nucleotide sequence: TGTGCCAGCAGCGCCCACGACTCACAAGAGACCCAGTACTTC. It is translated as CASSAHDSQETQYF.

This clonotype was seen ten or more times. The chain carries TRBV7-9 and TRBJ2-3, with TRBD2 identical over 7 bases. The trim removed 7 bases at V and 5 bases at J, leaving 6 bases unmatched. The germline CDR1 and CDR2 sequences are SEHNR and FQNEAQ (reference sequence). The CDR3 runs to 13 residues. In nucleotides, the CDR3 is TGTGCCAGCAACATACTAGCGAAAGATACGCAGTATTTT. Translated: CASNILAKDTQYF.

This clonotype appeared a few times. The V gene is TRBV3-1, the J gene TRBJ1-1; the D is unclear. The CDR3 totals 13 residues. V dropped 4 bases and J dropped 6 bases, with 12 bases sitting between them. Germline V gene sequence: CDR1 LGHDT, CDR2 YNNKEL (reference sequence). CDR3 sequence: CASSPEATAEAFF. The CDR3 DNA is TGTGCCAGCAGCCCGGAAGCCACCGCTGAAGCTTTCTTT.

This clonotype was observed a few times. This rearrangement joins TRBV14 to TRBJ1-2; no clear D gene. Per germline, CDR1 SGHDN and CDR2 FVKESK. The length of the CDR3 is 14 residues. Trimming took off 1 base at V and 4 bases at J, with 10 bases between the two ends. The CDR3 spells CASSQVAVPYGYTF. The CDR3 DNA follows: TGTGCCAGCAGCCAAGTAGCGGTCCCCTATGGCTACACCTTC.

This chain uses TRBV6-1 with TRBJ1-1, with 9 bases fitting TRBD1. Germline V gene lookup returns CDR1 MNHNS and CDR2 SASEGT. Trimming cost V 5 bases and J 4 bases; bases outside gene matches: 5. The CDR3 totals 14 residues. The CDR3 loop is CASSTRDRVTEAFF. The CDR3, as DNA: TGTGCCAGCAGTACCCGGGACAGGGTCACTGAAGCTTTCTTT.

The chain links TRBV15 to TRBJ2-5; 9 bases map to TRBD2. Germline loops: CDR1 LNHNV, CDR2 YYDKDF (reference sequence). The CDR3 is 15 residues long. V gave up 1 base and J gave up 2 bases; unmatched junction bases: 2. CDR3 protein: CATSRGLAEQETQYF. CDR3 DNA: TGTGCCACCAGCAGAGGACTAGCGGAACAAGAGACCCAGTACTTC. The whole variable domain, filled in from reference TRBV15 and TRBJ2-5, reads DAMVIQNPRYQVTQFGKPVTLSCSQTLNHNVMYWYQQKSSQAPKLLFHYYDKDFNNEADTPDNFQSRRPNTSFCFLDIRSPGLGDTAMYLCATSRGLAEQETQYFGPGTRLLVL.

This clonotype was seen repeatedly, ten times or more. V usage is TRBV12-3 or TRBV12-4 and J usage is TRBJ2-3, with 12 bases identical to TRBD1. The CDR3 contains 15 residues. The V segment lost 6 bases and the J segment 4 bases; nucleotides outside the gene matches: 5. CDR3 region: CASSPGTGGPDTQYF. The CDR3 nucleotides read TGTGCCAGCAGCCCCGGGACAGGGGGCCCAGATACGCAGTATTTT.

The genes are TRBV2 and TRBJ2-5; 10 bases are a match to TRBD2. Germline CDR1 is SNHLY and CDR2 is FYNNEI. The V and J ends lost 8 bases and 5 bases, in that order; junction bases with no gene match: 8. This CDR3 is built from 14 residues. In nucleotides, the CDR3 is TGTGCCAGCCAAGATCTAGCGGGGGTTGAGACCCAGTACTTC. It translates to CASQDLAGVETQYF.

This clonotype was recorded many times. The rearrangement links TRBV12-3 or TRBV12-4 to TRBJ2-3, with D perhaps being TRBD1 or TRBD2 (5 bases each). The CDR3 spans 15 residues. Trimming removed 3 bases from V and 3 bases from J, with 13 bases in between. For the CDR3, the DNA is TGTGCCAGCAGTTTCCGAGGGGTGCGGACAGATACGCAGTATTTT. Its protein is CASSFRGVRTDTQYF.

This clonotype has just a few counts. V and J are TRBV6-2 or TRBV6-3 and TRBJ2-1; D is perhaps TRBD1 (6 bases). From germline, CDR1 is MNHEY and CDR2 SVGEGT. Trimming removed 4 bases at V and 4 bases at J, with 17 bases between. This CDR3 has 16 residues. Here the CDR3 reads CASSSIQGRGYNEQFF. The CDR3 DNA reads TGTGCCAGCAGTTCTATACAGGGAAGGGGATACAATGAGCAGTTCTTC.

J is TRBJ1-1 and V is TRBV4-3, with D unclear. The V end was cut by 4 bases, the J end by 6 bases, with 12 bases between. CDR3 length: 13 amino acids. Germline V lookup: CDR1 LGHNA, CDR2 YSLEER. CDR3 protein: CASSLRGVPEAFF. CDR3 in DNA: TGCGCCAGCAGCCTGCGGGGTGTACCTGAAGCTTTCTTT.

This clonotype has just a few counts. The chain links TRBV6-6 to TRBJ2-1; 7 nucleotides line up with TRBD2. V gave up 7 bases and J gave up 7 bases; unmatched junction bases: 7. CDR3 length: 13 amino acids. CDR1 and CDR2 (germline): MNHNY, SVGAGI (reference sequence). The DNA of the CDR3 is TGTGCCAGCACTGTGCGGGAGAGGAATGAGCAGTTCTTC. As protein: CASTVRERNEQFF.